Sequencing of this T cell receptor beta chain was carried out in a study of T cells in Graves' hyperthyroidism and ophthalmopathy. Authors of the study amplified TCR beta CDR3 regions from RNA transcripts. The TCR CDR3 was amplified in a first-round RT-PCR using the HTBI primer set. TCRdb passed the multiplex PCR reads through MiXCR, listing each CDR3 protein once. This repertoire shows fewer than 650,000 distinct CDR3 sequences, roughly 13% found once; its top ten account for 5.5% to 7.5%. Sequences were obtained from blood. The TCR comes from a woman in her 30s with Graves' hyperthyroidism that later progressed to Graves' ophthalmopathy.

The CDR3 DNA follows: TGTAACAGCAGTTTAGAGAGTGGGAACAATCAGCCCCAGCATTTT. This translates into CNSSLESGNNQPQHF. The chain employs TRBV12-3 or TRBV12-4 and TRBJ1-5; D gene unclear. The CDR3 is 15 residues long.